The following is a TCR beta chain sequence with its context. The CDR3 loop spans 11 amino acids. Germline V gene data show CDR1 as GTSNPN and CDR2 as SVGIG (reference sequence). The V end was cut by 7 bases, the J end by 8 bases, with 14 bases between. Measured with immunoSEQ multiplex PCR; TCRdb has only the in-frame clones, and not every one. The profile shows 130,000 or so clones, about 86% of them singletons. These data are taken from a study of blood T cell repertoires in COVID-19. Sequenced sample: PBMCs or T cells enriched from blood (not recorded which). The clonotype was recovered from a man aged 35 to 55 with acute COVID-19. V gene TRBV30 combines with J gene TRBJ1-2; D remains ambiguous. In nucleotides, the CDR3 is TGTGCCTCCCCAAATTGGAGGGGCTACACCTTC. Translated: CASPNWRGYTF.